This TCR beta chain comes out of a study of blood T cell repertoires in COVID-19. Study information: Researchers got acute and convalescent COVID-19 samples from the United States, Italy and Spain. PBMCs, B-cell-depleted T cells, or T cells were the source of the cDNA or gDNA that made up the material.

Sequenced by immunoSEQ multiplex PCR; TCRdb stores in-frame clones only, minus some. Of about 100,000 clones listed, 80% were seen once; the top ten hold around an eighth. The CDR3 spans 14 residues. V lost 6 bases and J lost 3, with 12 bases in between. In germline, CDR1 is GTSNPN, CDR2 SVGIG (reference sequence). This receptor was identified in a woman aged 65 to 85 with acute or convalescent COVID-19. What was sequenced was peripheral blood. The chain carries TRBV30 and TRBJ1-6; D gene unclear. The CDR3 loop is CACTTANYNSPLHF. CDR3 nucleotides: TGTGCCTGTACTACGGCCAACTATAATTCACCCCTCCACTTT.